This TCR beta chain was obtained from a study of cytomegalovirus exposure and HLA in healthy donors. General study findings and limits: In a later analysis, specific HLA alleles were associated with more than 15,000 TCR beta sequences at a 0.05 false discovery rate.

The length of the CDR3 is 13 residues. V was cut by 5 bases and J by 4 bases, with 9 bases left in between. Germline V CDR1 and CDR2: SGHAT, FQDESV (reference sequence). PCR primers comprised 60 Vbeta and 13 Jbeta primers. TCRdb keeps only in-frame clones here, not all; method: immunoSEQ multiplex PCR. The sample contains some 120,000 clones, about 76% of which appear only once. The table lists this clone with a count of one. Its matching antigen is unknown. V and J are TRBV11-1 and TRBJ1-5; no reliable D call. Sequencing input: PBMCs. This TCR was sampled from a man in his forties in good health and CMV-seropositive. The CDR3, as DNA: TGTGCCAGCAGCAAAAGCAGGAATCAGCCCCAGCATTTT. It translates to CASSKSRNQPQHF.